One sample yielded the 18 T cell receptor beta chains listed below, sequenced in a study of blood T cell repertoires in COVID-19. Sequenced by immunoSEQ multiplex PCR; TCRdb stores in-frame clones only, minus some. The table lists 100,000 to 120,000 clones, approximately 89% of them singletons, with around 5.5% in the top ten. The sample consisted of peripheral blood. These receptors all come from a woman in her sixties with COVID-19, enrolled during active disease.

This clone came up once. This sequence joins TRBV7-7 and TRBJ2-5; D perhaps matches TRBD2 (5 bases). Germline V gene lookup returns CDR1 SSHAT and CDR2 FNYEAQ (reference sequence). The CDR3 spans 13 residues. Trimming took 2 bases from V and 7 from J, leaving 11 bases between them. CDR3 sequence (DNA): TGTGCCAGCAGCTTACTGGGAGAGGGGACCCAGTACTTC. Translation: CASSLLGEGTQYF.

The V call is TRBV19, the J call TRBJ1-2; TRBD1 aligns across 8 bases. The V gene end was trimmed by 5 bases and the J gene end by 2 bases; junction bases not matched to a gene: 4. Germline CDR1 reads LNHDA; CDR2 reads SQIVND (reference sequence). There are 14 residues in the CDR3. CDR3 nucleotides: TGTGCCAGTAGTCCCTGGACAGGGAACTATGGCTACACCTTC. Protein product: CASSPWTGNYGYTF.

This clone appeared a few times. The chain is built from TRBV6-6 and TRBJ2-7, with D possibly TRBD2 on 5 matching bases. This CDR3 has 11 residues. CDR1 MNHNY and CDR2 SVGAGI come from the germline V gene (reference sequence). The V gene lost 7 bases and the J gene lost 6 bases, with 10 bases spanning the gap. The CDR3 loop reads CASTTEGEQYF. CDR3 nucleotides: TGTGCCAGCACTACAGAGGGCGAGCAGTACTTC.

The gene calls are TRBV9 and TRBJ2-7; 10 bases are shared with TRBD2. The CDR3 length is 16 residues. CDR1 is SGDLS, CDR2 YYNGEE, per germline. The V and J ends lost 1 base and 2 bases, in that order; junction bases with no gene match: 6. This CDR3 is CASSVSSGGAAYEQYF. The CDR3 DNA reads as TGTGCCAGCAGCGTATCTAGCGGGGGTGCTGCCTACGAGCAGTACTTC.

The genes are TRBV7-9 and TRBJ1-2, with 9 bases aligning to TRBD1. The CDR3 totals 14 residues. CDR1 SEHNR and CDR2 FQNEAQ come from the germline V gene (reference sequence). The V and J ends lost 5 bases and 5 bases, in that order; junction bases with no gene match: 6. For the CDR3, the DNA is TGTGCCAGCAGCCCCCGGACAGGGGAATATGGCTACACCTTC. Its translation: CASSPRTGEYGYTF. Full variable domain (outside the CDR3, taken from reference TRBV7-9 and TRBJ1-2): DTGVSQNPRHKITKRGQNVTFRCDPISEHNRLYWYRQTLGQGPEFLTYFQNEAQLEKSRLLSDRFSAERPKGSFSTLEIQRTEQGDSAMYLCASSPRTGEYGYTFGSGTRLTVV.

Only a few counts were recorded for this clone. The chain is built from TRBV3-1 (or the pseudogene TRBV3-2) and TRBJ2-2; TRBD2 aligns across 7 bases. Looked up from germline, CDR1 is LGHDT and CDR2 is YNNKEL (reference sequence). The V and J ends lost 2 bases and 1 base, in that order; junction bases with no gene match: 10. CDR3 length: 18 residues. This CDR3 reads CASSQSEAGLRNTGELFF. The CDR3 nucleotides read TGTGCCAGCAGCCAATCAGAAGCGGGACTTAGGAACACCGGGGAGCTGTTTTTT.

CDR3 sequence: CASSPNRGGNYGYTF. For the CDR3, the DNA is TGTGCCAGCAGCCCGAACAGGGGGGGTAACTATGGCTACACCTTC. The V and J genes are TRBV6-5 and TRBJ1-2; 8 bases map to TRBD1. The germline gives CDR1 MNHEY, CDR2 SVGAGI. The CDR3 spans 15 residues. J lost 1 base, V lost 6 bases, and 7 bases had no gene match.

This clone occurred once. The sample holds other DNA sequences that translate to the same CDR3. DNA for the CDR3: TGTGCCAGCTCACCGAGCTCCACAGATACGCAGTATTTT. Its translation: CASSPSSTDTQYF. The chain carries TRBV18 and TRBJ2-3; D is ambiguous. Germline assignment: CDR1 KGHSH and CDR2 LQKENI. The CDR3 contains 13 residues. The ends were cut back, 3 bases at V and 2 bases at J, with 6 bases in the middle.

The rearrangement links TRBV5-4 to TRBJ2-1; 8 nucleotides line up with TRBD2. This CDR3 spans 14 amino acids. V lost 0 bases and J lost 7; bases outside the gene matches: 3. The germline CDR1 and CDR2 sequences are SGHNT and YYREEE (reference sequence). CDR3 coding DNA: TGTGCCAGCAGCTTGGTGTTAGCGGGGAATGAGCAGTTCTTC. Protein product: CASSLVLAGNEQFF.

This clone was counted a single time. This chain connects TRBV19 to TRBJ1-2; a possible D gene is TRBD1 (6 bases). The CDR3 loop spans 14 amino acids. The germline gives CDR1 LNHDA, CDR2 SQIVND (reference sequence). V was cut by 10 bases and J by 2 bases, with 17 bases left in between. CDR3 sequence: CATRGSGLNYGYTF. In DNA form, the CDR3 reads TGTGCCACTAGGGGGTCAGGACTCAACTATGGCTACACCTTC.

This rearrangement joins TRBV4-2 to TRBJ2-5; 11 nucleotides line up with TRBD1. The J segment lost 5 bases and the V segment lost 5 bases, leaving 7 bases of the junction unmatched. The CDR3 contains 15 residues. CDR1 is LGHNA, CDR2 YNFKEQ, per germline. CDR3 amino acids: CASSKAGQGAETQYF. In DNA form, the CDR3 reads TGTGCCAGCAGCAAAGCCGGACAGGGGGCGGAGACCCAGTACTTC.

V usage is TRBV5-8 and J usage is TRBJ1-1, with TRBD1 matching over 9 bases. This CDR3 is 15 amino acids long. The junction had 7 bases not matched to a gene; V was cut back by 2 bases and J by 5 bases. In germline, CDR1 is SGHTS, CDR2 YDEGEE. CDR3 sequence: CASSFLQGARTEAFF. For the CDR3, the DNA is TGTGCCAGCAGCTTCTTACAGGGGGCAAGGACTGAAGCTTTCTTT. The full variable domain, with the rest looked up from reference TRBV5-8 and TRBJ1-1, is EAGVTQSPTHLIKTRGQQATLRCSPISGHTSVYWYQQALGLGLQFLLWYDEGEERNRGNFPPRFSGRQFPNYSSELNVNALELEDSALYLCASSFLQGARTEAFFGQGTRLTVV.

The V gene is TRBV5-4, the J gene TRBJ1-6; maybe TRBD1 (5 bases). The CDR3 runs 16 residues. From germline, CDR1 is SGHNT and CDR2 YYREEE (reference sequence). V lost 4 bases, J lost 1 base, and 12 bases lay in between. The CDR3 loop is CASSDGGRSYNSPLHF. The DNA for the CDR3 is TGTGCCAGCAGCGACGGGGGACGGTCCTATAATTCACCCCTCCACTTT.

V is TRBV25-1 and J is TRBJ1-5; D may be TRBD1 (5 bases). The germline V gene encodes CDR1 MGHDK and CDR2 SYGVNS. CDR3 length equals 15 residues. V lost 2 bases and J 8 bases, leaving 16 bases between the germline ends. This CDR3 is CASSEVEGCFEPQHF. The CDR3 region has the DNA TGTGCCAGCAGTGAAGTGGAGGGGTGTTTTGAGCCCCAGCATTTT.

The rearrangement links TRBV11-3 to TRBJ2-2, with 9 bases that match TRBD1. There are 17 residues in the CDR3. The ends lost 2 bases at V and 5 bases at J; junction bases unmatched: 9. Germline CDR1 and CDR2: SGHNT and YENEEA. The CDR3: CASSLYSGTGSTGELFF. The CDR3 nucleotides read TGTGCCAGCAGCTTATATTCCGGGACAGGGAGTACCGGGGAGCTGTTTTTT.

The chain is built from TRBV9 and TRBJ1-1; D is undetermined. The V end was cut by 0 bases, the J end by 6 bases, with 9 bases between. The CDR3 consists of 13 residues. The V gene's germline CDR1 is SGDLS and CDR2 YYNGEE. The CDR3, as DNA: TGTGCCAGCAGCGTAGTGGCGGAGGCTGAAGCTTTCTTT. It specifies CASSVVAEAEAFF.

The V call is TRBV12-1, the J call TRBJ2-3; TRBD2 reflects the table's D call only, with no check against the DNA. TRBV12-1 is shown as a pseudogene. This CDR3 has 17 residues. The CDR3 sequence: CASSHFLIGRCTDTQYF. The CDR3 DNA reads TGTGCCAGCAGCCACTTTTTGATAGGGAGATGCACAGATACGCAGTATTTT.

The chain links TRBV5-1 to TRBJ2-1; 7 nucleotides line up with TRBD2. This CDR3 spans 18 amino acids. V lost 0 bases, J lost 0 bases, and 9 bases stayed unmatched. Germline lookup yields CDR1 SGHRS and CDR2 YFSETQ. This CDR3 is CASSLGSSGKSSYNEQFF. As DNA, the CDR3 is TGCGCCAGCAGCTTGGGGTCAAGCGGGAAGAGCTCCTACAATGAGCAGTTCTTC. The full variable domain, with the rest looked up from reference TRBV5-1 and TRBJ2-1, is KAGVTQTPRYLIKTRGQQVTLSCSPISGHRSVSWYQQTPGQGLQFLFEYFSETQRNKGNFPGRFSGRQFSNSRSEMNVSTLELGDSALYLCASSLGSSGKSSYNEQFFGPGTRLTVL.